The 28 T cell receptor beta chains presented below share a single source sample, sequenced in a study of long-term antiretroviral therapy in people with HIV. They ran version v3.0 of the immunoSEQ assay at survey level. Measured with immunoSEQ multiplex PCR; TCRdb has only the in-frame clones, and not every one. The sample lists some 21,000 clones, roughly 82% seen once, with more than 4.5% in the top ten. The sample was unsorted PBMCs, taken 0.3 years after starting antiretroviral therapy. The receptor set was obtained from a man aged 50 or older with HIV.

Details on this clone: At one of its ends the junction is not consistent with the germline gene, which may arise from a read error. V usage is TRBV7-8 and J usage is TRBJ2-7; D is perhaps TRBD1 (6 bases). The CDR3 is 18 amino acids. CDR1 is SGHVS and CDR2 is FQNEAQ in the germline V gene. The CDR3 DNA is TGTGCCAGCAGCGGAGTTGAGGGGACCGGGACACAATCGCGTTTGTTGGTCTTC. Its translation is CASSGVEGTGTQSRLLVF.

The chain has TRBV28 and TRBJ2-6; D not resolved. The ends were cut back, 3 bases at V and 2 bases at J, with 14 bases in the middle. This CDR3 region has 17 residues. Germline CDR1 MDHEN, CDR2 SYDVKM. For the CDR3, the DNA is TGTGCCAGCAGTTTCTATGGGTTAAGGGCTGGGGCCAACGTCCTGACTTTC. Encoded protein: CASSFYGLRAGANVLTF.

The chain carries TRBV19 and TRBJ2-5; D is possibly TRBD1 (6 bases). The DNA matches TRBJ2-7 better at its end, which makes the J call doubtful. The germline gives CDR1 LNHDA, CDR2 SQIVND (reference sequence). The length of the CDR3 is 15 residues. The CDR3 DNA is TGTGCCAGTAGTACTGACAGGAAGGTATCAGACGAGCAGTACTTC. Translating gives CASSTDRKVSDEQYF.

This clone was seen only a few times. V and J are TRBV4-3 and TRBJ2-6; 7 bases fit TRBD1. This CDR3 has 19 residues. V lost 1 base, J lost 0 bases, and 9 bases stayed unmatched. The germline V gene has CDR1 LGHNA and CDR2 YSLEER. The CDR3, as DNA: TGCGCCAGCAGCCAAGGCGACAGGGTAGATTCCTCTGGGGCCAACGTCCTGACTTTC. Residues: CASSQGDRVDSSGANVLTF.

This chain's CDR3 is CASSLDRGRGPQHF. The CDR3 nucleotides read TGTGCCAGCAGCTTAGACAGGGGGAGGGGGCCCCAGCATTTT. The genes are TRBV7-2 and TRBJ1-5; 8 positions agree with TRBD1. V lost 1 base and J lost 9; bases outside the gene matches: 5. The CDR3 is 14 residues long. Germline CDR1 and CDR2: SGHTA and FQGNSA.

The chain recombines TRBV4-3 with TRBJ2-7; TRBD2 matches at 7 bases. V was pared by 4 bases and J by 3 bases, with 9 bases of the junction left unmatched. Germline assignment: CDR1 LGHNA and CDR2 YSLEER. The CDR3 sequence is 15 residues long. Here the CDR3 reads CASSPHKAGLYEQYF. The CDR3 DNA reads as TGCGCCAGCAGCCCCCACAAAGCGGGGCTCTACGAGCAGTACTTC.

A few counts support this clone. The J gene is TRBJ1-5, the V gene TRBV9; 7 nucleotides match TRBD1. Losses at the gene ends were 4 bases for V and 7 bases for J; bases not matched to a gene: 11. In germline, CDR1 is SGDLS, CDR2 YYNGEE. The CDR3 contains 15 residues. The CDR3 protein is CASSIGTAEGQPQHF. CDR3 bases: TGTGCCAGCAGCATTGGGACAGCTGAGGGGCAGCCCCAGCATTTT.

V usage is TRBV19 and J usage is TRBJ2-1; TRBD2 agrees at 11 bases. The length of the CDR3 is 13 residues. Germline values: CDR1 LNHDA, CDR2 SQIVND (reference sequence). V lost 6 bases to trimming and J lost 9 bases; unmatched junction nucleotides: 4. CDR3 bases: TGTGCCAGTAGCCTACTAGCGGGAGTTGAGCAGTTCTTC. It specifies CASSLLAGVEQFF.

The V and J genes are TRBV7-2 and TRBJ1-1, with D hard to call. There are 13 residues in the CDR3. CDR1 is SGHTA, CDR2 FQGNSA, per germline. Trimming removed 4 bases at V and 4 bases at J, with 10 bases between. The CDR3 region is CASSSAGFTEAFF. The CDR3 nucleotides are TGTGCCAGCAGCTCTGCAGGATTCACTGAAGCTTTCTTT.

This chain links TRBV6-6 with TRBJ1-2; 8 bases agree with TRBD1. The CDR3 contains 15 residues. Germline trimming cut 4 bases from V and 4 bases from J; bases unmatched to any gene: 8. Germline CDR1 MNHNY, CDR2 SVGAGI (reference sequence). In DNA, the CDR3 is TGTGCCAGCAGTTTCCTGGACAGGGTGGGCTATGGCTACACCTTC. This translates into CASSFLDRVGYGYTF.

The chain has TRBV30 and TRBJ2-4; D remains unclear. The CDR3 runs 13 residues. CDR1 GTSNPN and CDR2 SVGIG come from the germline V gene (reference sequence). V gave up 3 bases and J gave up 4 bases, with 10 bases separating them. Here the CDR3 DNA reads TGTGCCTGGAGATCCTATGGGAAAAACATTCAGTACTTC. Translating it yields CAWRSYGKNIQYF.

This sequence joins TRBV5-1 and TRBJ2-7, with a possible D match to TRBD2 (5 bases). CDR3 length: 14 amino acids. V was cut by 1 base and J by 3 bases, with 11 bases left in between. Germline V gives CDR1 SGHRS, CDR2 YFSETQ. CDR3 sequence: CASSLTSGHYEQYF. CDR3 in DNA: TGCGCCAGCAGCTTGACCAGCGGCCACTACGAGCAGTACTTC. The variable domain in full, completed from reference TRBV5-1 and TRBJ2-7, reads KAGVTQTPRYLIKTRGQQVTLSCSPISGHRSVSWYQQTPGQGLQFLFEYFSETQRNKGNFPGRFSGRQFSNSRSEMNVSTLELGDSALYLCASSLTSGHYEQYFGPGTRLTVT.

This chain connects TRBV5-1 to TRBJ2-2; 8 bases are a match to TRBD2. V gave up 1 base and J gave up 5 bases; unmatched junction bases: 7. Germline V lookup: CDR1 SGHRS, CDR2 YFSETQ. The CDR3 is 16 amino acids. The CDR3 region is CASSLSAGGLTGELFF. CDR3 DNA: TGCGCCAGCAGCTTGTCCGCGGGGGGTTTGACCGGGGAGCTGTTTTTT.

The V call is TRBV30, the J call TRBJ1-1; the D is unclear. There are 12 residues in the CDR3. Germline CDR1 and CDR2: GTSNPN and SVGIG (reference sequence). The V end lost 0 bases, the J end lost 5 bases, and 7 bases lay between the germline ends. This CDR3 reads CAWSVTRTEAFF. Written as DNA, the CDR3 is TGTGCCTGGAGTGTGACCCGGACTGAAGCTTTCTTT.

This sequence joins TRBV11-2 and TRBJ1-4; the D is unclear. The V end lost 4 bases, the J end lost 0 bases, and 15 bases lay between the germline ends. Germline CDR1 SGHAT, CDR2 FQNNGV. The length of the CDR3 is 17 residues. In nucleotides, the CDR3 is TGTGCCAGCAGCTCTTACCCCGTAGTGGCAACTAATGAAAAACTGTTTTTT. It codes for CASSSYPVVATNEKLFF.

V usage is TRBV27 and J usage is TRBJ2-7; D perhaps matches TRBD1 (6 bases). The CDR3 is made up of 15 amino acids. V was shortened by 1 base and J by 2 bases, with 12 bases between the two germline ends. Germline V lookup: CDR1 MNHEY, CDR2 SMNVEV (reference sequence). The CDR3 here is CASSLYRVGPYEQYF. CDR3 DNA sequence: TGTGCCAGCAGTTTATACAGGGTGGGTCCCTACGAGCAGTACTTC.

The chain links TRBV27 to TRBJ2-1; TRBD1 or TRBD2 may be the D gene (5 bases each). The length of the CDR3 is 15 residues. The V and J ends lost 7 bases and 2 bases respectively, with 15 bases between them. The germline gives CDR1 MNHEY, CDR2 SMNVEV (reference sequence). CDR3 nucleotides: TGTGCCAGCAAATGGGGACGGCCGGCCTACAATGAGCAGTTCTTC. Protein: CASKWGRPAYNEQFF.

The gene calls are TRBV14 and TRBJ1-1, with 7 bases fitting TRBD1. V was pared by 5 bases and J by 5 bases, with 8 bases of the junction left unmatched. The germline CDR1 and CDR2 sequences are SGHDN and FVKESK. This CDR3 comprises 14 residues. CDR3 amino acids: CASSKTGIGTEAFF. CDR3 nucleotides: TGTGCCAGCAGCAAGACAGGGATTGGGACTGAAGCTTTCTTT.

This clone was found a few times. The chain links TRBV2 to TRBJ1-3, with D possibly TRBD1 on 5 matching bases. This CDR3 is 17 amino acids long. Germline lookup yields CDR1 SNHLY and CDR2 FYNNEI. V was shortened by 0 bases and J by 0 bases, with 12 bases between the two germline ends. The CDR3 here is CASSEATREFSGNTIYF. DNA for the CDR3: TGTGCCAGCAGTGAAGCAACCAGGGAGTTCTCTGGAAACACCATATATTTT.

The V call is TRBV28, the J call TRBJ1-2; TRBD1 might be the D (5 bases). Germline loops: CDR1 MDHEN, CDR2 SYDVKM. V was pared by 3 bases and J by 2 bases, with 13 bases between. This CDR3 spans 15 amino acids. CDR3 loop: CASSFSWDGNYGYTF. In DNA, the CDR3 is TGTGCCAGCAGTTTCTCCTGGGACGGGAACTATGGCTACACCTTC.

The J gene is TRBJ1-2, the V gene TRBV5-1; D is ambiguous. The CDR3 loop spans 14 amino acids. Germline V lookup: CDR1 SGHRS, CDR2 YFSETQ. V lost 4 bases, J lost 0 bases, and 10 bases lay in between. This chain's CDR3 is CASSLSTANYGYTF. The CDR3 DNA reads TGCGCCAGCAGCCTATCGACCGCTAACTATGGCTACACCTTC.

This clone is a singleton in its sample. The chain employs TRBV15 and TRBJ2-2; TRBD1 is a possible D gene (5 bases). There are 14 residues in the CDR3. Per the germline V gene, CDR1 is LNHNV and CDR2 is YYDKDF (reference sequence). Trimming shortened V by 7 bases and J by 2 bases, and 11 bases separated the two germline ends. The CDR3 nucleotides are TGTGCCACCAACAAGGACAAAAACACCGGGGAGCTGTTTTTT. Its translation: CATNKDKNTGELFF.

The chain uses TRBV4-3 and TRBJ1-6, with a tentative D call TRBD1 (5 bases). The length of the CDR3 is 15 residues. V gave up 0 bases and J gave up 13 bases, with 16 bases separating them. Germline CDR1 is LGHNA and CDR2 is YSLEER. In DNA form, the CDR3 reads TGCGCCAGCAGCCAAGATAATGGGGCGGCGGGTCCCCTCCACTTT. Translating it yields CASSQDNGAAGPLHF.

The rearrangement uses TRBV5-4 and TRBJ1-3; D gene uncertain. Germline V gene data show CDR1 as SGHNT and CDR2 as YYREEE (reference sequence). The ends were cut back, 0 bases at V and 0 bases at J, with 4 bases in the middle. The CDR3 consists of 14 residues. DNA of the CDR3: TGTGCCAGCAGCTTGGGAGGCTCTGGAAACACCATATATTTT. This gives the protein CASSLGGSGNTIYF. The complete variable domain, with remaining parts taken from reference TRBV5-4 and TRBJ1-3, reads ETGVTQSPTHLIKTRGQQVTLRCSSQSGHNTVSWYQQALGQGPQFIFQYYREEENGRGNFPPRFSGLQFPNYSSELNVNALELDDSALYLCASSLGGSGNTIYFGEGSWLTVV.

The V gene is TRBV7-9, the J gene TRBJ1-3, with 8 bases aligning to TRBD1. J lost 8 bases, V lost 5 bases, and 11 bases had no gene match. Germline CDR1 reads SEHNR; CDR2 reads FQNEAQ (reference sequence). The CDR3 covers 15 residues. This CDR3 reads CASSRVPGQEHTIYF. CDR3 sequence (DNA): TGTGCCAGCAGCCGCGTCCCGGGACAGGAACACACCATATATTTT.

This rearrangement joins TRBV7-9 to TRBJ2-3; unclear D gene. Germline V gene sequence: CDR1 SEHNR, CDR2 FQNEAQ (reference sequence). Trimming pared 1 base from V and 5 bases from J, leaving 13 bases between. CDR3 length: 15 residues. CDR3 residues: CASSLVGTTKDTQYF. As DNA, the CDR3 is TGTGCCAGCAGCTTAGTAGGTACTACAAAAGATACGCAGTATTTT.

This sequence joins TRBV6-5 and TRBJ1-4; 12 bases line up with TRBD1. The J segment lost 7 bases and the V segment lost 3 bases, leaving 3 bases of the junction unmatched. Germline V CDR1 and CDR2: MNHEY, SVGAGI. This CDR3 comprises 15 residues. CDR3 residues: CASSYGTGGSEKLFF. DNA of the CDR3: TGTGCCAGCAGTTATGGGACAGGGGGCAGTGAAAAACTGTTTTTT.

V gene TRBV10-2 combines with J gene TRBJ2-7; 7 bases agree with TRBD1. This CDR3 is built from 16 residues. The J segment lost 2 bases and the V segment lost 6 bases, leaving 13 bases of the junction unmatched. Per germline, CDR1 WSHSY and CDR2 SAAADI. The CDR3 DNA sequence: TGCGCCAGCAGCGACGCTAGACAGGGCCCTCCCTACGAGCAGTACTTC. Its translation is CASSDARQGPPYEQYF.